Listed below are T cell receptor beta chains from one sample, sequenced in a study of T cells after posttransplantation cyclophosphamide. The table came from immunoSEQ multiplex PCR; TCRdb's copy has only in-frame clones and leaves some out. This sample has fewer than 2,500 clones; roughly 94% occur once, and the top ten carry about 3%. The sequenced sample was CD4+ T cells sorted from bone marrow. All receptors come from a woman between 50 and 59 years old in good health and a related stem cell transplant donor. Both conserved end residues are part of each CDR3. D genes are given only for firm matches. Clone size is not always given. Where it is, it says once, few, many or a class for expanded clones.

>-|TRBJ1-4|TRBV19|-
TGTGCCAGTAGTTCGTGGGACTCGTCCGAGCGGGGGGACGGGCGGAATGAAAAACTGTTTTTT
CASSSWDSSERGDGRNEKLFF
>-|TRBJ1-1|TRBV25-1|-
TGTGCCAGCAGTGACGACAGGACTTTTAGCCTGGAAGCTTTCTTT
CASSDDRTFSLEAFF
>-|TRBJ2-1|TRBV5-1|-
TGCGCCAGCAGCTCAAACCCGGGACACCAACCTGATGAGCAGTTCTTC
CASSSNPGHQPDEQFF
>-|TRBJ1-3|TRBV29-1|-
TGCAGCGTTCTAATTGGAAACACCATATATTTT
CSVLIGNTIYF
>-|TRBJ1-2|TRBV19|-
TGTGCCAGTAGTACCATCTCAGGGGCTCATGGCTACACCTTC
CASSTISGAHGYTF
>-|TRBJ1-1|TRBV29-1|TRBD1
TGCAGCGTTGACTCCGGGACAGGGCATTTGGAAGCTTTCTTT
CSVDSGTGHLEAFF
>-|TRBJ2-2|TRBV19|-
TGTGCCAGTAGTATAGATCCATGGAACACCGGGGAGCTGTTTTTT
CASSIDPWNTGELFF
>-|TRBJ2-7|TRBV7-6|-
TGTGCCAGCAGTCAGGGCGAGGTAGAGCAGTACTTC
CASSQGEVEQYF
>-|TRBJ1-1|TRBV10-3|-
TGTGCCATCAGCCAAGGACAGTTAAACACTGAAGCTTTCTTT
CAISQGQLNTEAFF
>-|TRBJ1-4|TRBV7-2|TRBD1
TGTGCCAGCCGAGGACAGGGGGGCGGGACTAATGAAAAACTGTTTTTT
CASRGQGGGTNEKLFF
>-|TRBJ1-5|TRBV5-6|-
TGTGCCAGCAGCCGTCAGACAGGCCCGGGCCCTTATAGCAATCAGCCCCAGCATTTT
CASSRQTGPGPYSNQPQHF
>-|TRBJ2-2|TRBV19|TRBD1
TGTGCCAGTAGTACACAGACAGGGCCCGGGGAGCTGTTTTTT
CASSTQTGPGELFF
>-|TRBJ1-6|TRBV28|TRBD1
TGTGCCAGCAAATCACCGGGACAGGGTTTTAATTCACCCCTCCACTTT
CASKSPGQGFNSPLHF
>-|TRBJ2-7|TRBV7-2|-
TGTGCCAGCAGCTCCGGCCGGGACTTCTACTCCTACGAGCAGTACTTC
CASSSGRDFYSYEQYF
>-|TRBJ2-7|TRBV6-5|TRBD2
TGTGCCAGCAGTTCAGGACTAGTCTCCTACGAGCAGTACTTC
CASSSGLVSYEQYF
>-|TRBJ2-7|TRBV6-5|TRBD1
TGTGCCAGCAGTTCCGACAGGGGGTCCTACGAGCAGTACTTC
CASSSDRGSYEQYF
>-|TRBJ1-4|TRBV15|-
TGTGCCACCAGCAGAGACGCTATAGTAGGGGCTAATGAAAAACTGTTTTTT
CATSRDAIVGANEKLFF
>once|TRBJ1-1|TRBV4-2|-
TGTGCCAGCAGCCAAGATTTGATGCACAGAAACACTGAAGCTTTCTTT
CASSQDLMHRNTEAFF
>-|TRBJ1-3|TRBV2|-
TGTGCCAGCGGTCAGGGACACTCTGGAAACACCATATATTTT
CASGQGHSGNTIYF
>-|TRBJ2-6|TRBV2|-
TGTGCCAGCATTCGGGATTTCCGGGCCTCTGGGGCCAACGTCCTGACTTTC
CASIRDFRASGANVLTF
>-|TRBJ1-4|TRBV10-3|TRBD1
TGTGCCATCAGTGCTTCCTCCATGCCCGGGACAGTAGACGAAAAACTGTTTTTT
CAISASSMPGTVDEKLFF
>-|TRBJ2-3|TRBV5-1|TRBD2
TGCGCCAGCAGCTGGACTAGCGGGGAAGGGACAGATACGCAGTATTTT
CASSWTSGEGTDTQYF
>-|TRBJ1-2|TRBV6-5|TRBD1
TGTGCCAGCAGTTACTCGGGACAGGCCTATGGCTACACCTTC
CASSYSGQAYGYTF
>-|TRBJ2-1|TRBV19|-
TGTGCCAGTAGCTCTAATCGACAGGCTGAGCAGTTCTTC
CASSSNRQAEQFF
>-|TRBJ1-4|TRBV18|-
TGTGCCAGCTCACTGGGGGCAAGGAGTGAAAAACTGTTTTTT
CASSLGARSEKLFF
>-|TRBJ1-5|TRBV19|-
TGTGCCAGTACCATGGCACCCCCGGGATTGAATAGCAATCAGCCCCAGCATTTT
CASTMAPPGLNSNQPQHF
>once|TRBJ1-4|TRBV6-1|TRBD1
TGTGCCAGCCGCCAGGGGGCAACTAATGAAAAACTGTTTTTT
CASRQGATNEKLFF
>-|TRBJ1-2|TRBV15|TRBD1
TGTGCCACCAGCAAGGGACAGGGGGGAGACACCTTC
CATSKGQGGDTF
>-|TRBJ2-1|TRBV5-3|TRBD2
TGTGCCAGAAGCTCTCTAGCGGGAGCCCTCTACAATGAGCAGTTCTTC
CARSSLAGALYNEQFF
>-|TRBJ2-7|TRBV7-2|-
TGTGCCAGCAGCTTAGATGGGCGGGCAGACCCTTCCGACGAGCAGTACTTC
CASSLDGRADPSDEQYF
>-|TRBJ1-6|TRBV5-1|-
TGCGCCAGCAGCTTGGATACAGTTAATTCACCCCTCCACTTT
CASSLDTVNSPLHF
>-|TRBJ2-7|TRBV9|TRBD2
TGTGCCAGGAACGTTTCTCAACTAGCGGCCTCCTACGAGCAGTACTTC
CARNVSQLAASYEQYF